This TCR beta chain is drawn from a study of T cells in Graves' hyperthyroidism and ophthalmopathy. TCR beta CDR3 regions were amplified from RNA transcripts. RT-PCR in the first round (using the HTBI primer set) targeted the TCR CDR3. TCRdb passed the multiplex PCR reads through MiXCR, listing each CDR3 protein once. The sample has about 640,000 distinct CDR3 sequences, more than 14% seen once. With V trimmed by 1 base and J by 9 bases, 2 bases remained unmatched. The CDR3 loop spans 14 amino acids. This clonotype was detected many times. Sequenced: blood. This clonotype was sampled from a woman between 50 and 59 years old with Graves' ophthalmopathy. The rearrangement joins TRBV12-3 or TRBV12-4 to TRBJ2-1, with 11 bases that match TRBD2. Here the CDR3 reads CASSLDSGRGEQFF. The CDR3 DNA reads TGTGCCAGCAGTTTAGATAGCGGGAGGGGTGAGCAGTTCTTC.